A single sample is the source of the 18 T cell receptor beta chains below, sequenced in a study of blood T cell repertoires in COVID-19. Clones were read by immunoSEQ multiplex PCR, and TCRdb kept only the in-frame ones, dropping some. The sample includes about 300,000 clones, approximately 89% of them seen just once. The sequenced sample consisted of PBMCs or T cells enriched from blood (not recorded which). Receptors were obtained from a woman aged 50 to 60 who had been exposed to COVID-19.

This clone was observed once. The J gene is TRBJ2-5, the V gene TRBV2, with D possibly TRBD2 on 5 matching bases. The V end was cut by 4 bases, the J end by 4 bases, with 16 bases between. Germline V lookup: CDR1 SNHLY, CDR2 FYNNEI. The CDR3 totals 15 residues. CDR3 loop: CASSGTWSVIETQYF. DNA for the CDR3: TGTGCCAGCAGTGGGACTTGGAGCGTGATAGAGACCCAGTACTTC.

CDR3 sequence reads: CASTLLAPSTGYGYTF. The CDR3 region has the DNA TGTGCCAGCACCTTACTCGCGCCATCAACTGGCTATGGCTACACCTTC. The rearrangement uses TRBV2 and TRBJ1-2; D unresolved. This CDR3 has 16 amino acids. Trimming cost V 7 bases and J 4 bases, with 22 bases left between them. Germline V gene lookup returns CDR1 SNHLY and CDR2 FYNNEI. The entire variable domain, with the rest obtained from reference TRBV2 and TRBJ1-2, is as follows: EPEVTQTPSHQVTQMGQEVILRCVPISNHLYFYWYRQILGQKVEFLVSFYNNEISEKSEIFDDQFSVERPDGSNFTLKIRSTKLEDSAMYFCASTLLAPSTGYGYTFGSGTRLTVV.

V usage is TRBV6-5 and J usage is TRBJ2-7; D unclear. Trimming cost V 9 bases and J 4 bases, with 13 bases left between them. CDR3 size: 12 residues. Per germline, CDR1 MNHEY and CDR2 SVGAGI. The CDR3 DNA sequence: TGTGCCAGTGCCGAGCGCCCTTACGAGCAGTACTTC. This translates into CASAERPYEQYF.

This chain joins TRBV6-2 or TRBV6-3 and TRBJ2-1; 8 bases line up with TRBD2. The CDR3 extends over 16 amino acids. The V and J ends lost 2 bases and 0 bases, in that order; junction bases with no gene match: 3. Germline V CDR1 and CDR2: MNHEY, SVGEGT. The CDR3 bases are TGTGCCAGCAGTTACGGCGGGGGGAGCTCCTACAATGAGCAGTTCTTC. It translates to CASSYGGGSSYNEQFF.

In this sample, this clone turned up once. This rearrangement joins TRBV19 to TRBJ2-5; D not resolved. The CDR3 totals 12 residues. The V end was cut by 3 bases, the J end by 2 bases, with 4 bases between. Germline CDR1 and CDR2: LNHDA and SQIVND (reference sequence). CDR3 loop: CASSMLQETQYF. The DNA of the CDR3 is TGTGCCAGTAGTATGTTACAAGAGACCCAGTACTTC.

The gene calls are TRBV6-1 and TRBJ2-7, with D unresolved. Between the trimmed V and J ends, which lost 2 bases and 2 bases, there was a span of 10 bases. Germline CDR1 and CDR2: MNHNS and SASEGT. The length of the CDR3 is 14 residues. Here the CDR3 reads CASSEMVLTYEQYF. CDR3 bases: TGTGCCAGCAGTGAAATGGTACTGACCTACGAGCAGTACTTC.

The chain joins TRBV27 to TRBJ1-5, with a possible D match to TRBD1 (5 bases). Looked up from germline, CDR1 is MNHEY and CDR2 is SMNVEV (reference sequence). The V end was cut by 3 bases, the J end by 1 base, with 10 bases between. The CDR3 covers 15 residues. The chain's CDR3 is CASSFRDPSNQPQHF. CDR3 coding DNA: TGTGCCAGCAGTTTCAGGGATCCGAGCAATCAGCCCCAGCATTTT.

This chain connects TRBV3-1 (or the pseudogene TRBV3-2) to TRBJ1-1; the match to TRBD1 covers 8 bases. The CDR3 is 15 residues long. Germline V gene lookup returns CDR1 LGHDT and CDR2 YNNKEL (reference sequence). J gave up 3 bases and V 1 base, and 4 bases lay outside the gene matches. The chain's CDR3 is CASSQGVQGDTEAFF. Here the CDR3 DNA reads TGTGCCAGCAGCCAAGGTGTACAGGGGGACACTGAAGCTTTCTTT.

Note on this clone: Other DNA sequences from this sample encode an identical CDR3 as well. The chain uses TRBV5-1 and TRBJ1-4; 11 positions agree with TRBD1. J gave up 7 bases and V 4 bases, and 3 bases lay outside the gene matches. The CDR3 totals 14 residues. CDR1 SGHRS and CDR2 YFSETQ come from the germline V gene. The CDR3 sequence is CASSPGQGAEKLFF. CDR3 in DNA: TGCGCCAGCAGCCCCGGACAGGGGGCTGAAAAACTGTTTTTT.

The rearrangement uses TRBV18 and TRBJ1-1, with D maybe TRBD1 (5 bases). Germline-derived CDR1 and CDR2 are KGHSH and LQKENI. V was trimmed by 3 bases and J by 6 bases, leaving 11 bases between them. The CDR3 consists of 13 residues. CDR3 nucleotides: TGTGCCAGCTCACCGGGAGGGGATCCTGAAGCTTTCTTT. It translates to CASSPGGDPEAFF.

A single count supports this clone. The rearrangement uses TRBV1 and TRBJ2-1; TRBD2, the table's D call, lacks a check against the DNA. TRBV1 is reported as a pseudogene. The CDR3 has 13 residues. The CDR3 DNA is TGCACCAGCAGCATACTAGATGTCAATGAGCAGTTCTTC. It yields the protein CTSSILDVNEQFF.

The CDR3: CASSDRLNTGELFF. The CDR3 coding sequence is TGTGCCAGCAGTGACAGGTTGAACACCGGGGAGCTGTTTTTT. This chain uses TRBV2 with TRBJ2-2; D ambiguous. V dropped 3 bases and J dropped 1 base, with 6 bases sitting between them. The germline CDR1 and CDR2 sequences are SNHLY and FYNNEI. The CDR3 length is 14 residues.

This CDR3 reads CASRRGNEKLFF. For the CDR3, the DNA is TGTGCCAGCCGCAGGGGGAATGAAAAACTGTTTTTT. The chain employs TRBV3-1 (or the pseudogene TRBV3-2) and TRBJ1-4; TRBD1 matches 7 bases. CDR1 and CDR2 (germline): LGHDT, YNNKEL (reference sequence). V lost 8 bases and J lost 5; bases outside the gene matches: 2. The CDR3 has 12 amino acids.

This chain uses TRBV10-1 with TRBJ1-4; no clear D. Germline-derived CDR1 and CDR2 are WNHNN and SYGVQD (reference sequence). Deletions cut 7 bases from V and 8 bases from J, with 17 bases between. The CDR3 is made up of 14 amino acids. CDR3 sequence (DNA): TGCGCCAGCATTGACTTTTCCTTTGAGGAAAAACTGTTTTTT. Translated, it gives CASIDFSFEEKLFF.

The chain uses TRBV11-2 and TRBJ2-5, with D uncertain. This CDR3 spans 12 amino acids. The V and J ends lost 1 base and 11 bases respectively, with 11 bases between them. Germline CDR1 and CDR2: SGHAT and FQNNGV. The CDR3 reads CASSLVLVAQYF. The CDR3 DNA reads TGTGCCAGCAGCTTAGTCCTCGTTGCGCAGTACTTC.

The chain is built from TRBV19 and TRBJ1-2, with D hard to call. Trimming removed 3 bases at V and 2 bases at J, with 7 bases between. CDR3 size: 13 residues. Germline V gene lookup returns CDR1 LNHDA and CDR2 SQIVND (reference sequence). The CDR3 coding sequence is TGTGCCAGTAGTATTGACGGGAACTATGGCTACACCTTC. Encoded protein: CASSIDGNYGYTF.

The chain joins TRBV5-1 to TRBJ1-1; no firm D call. Germline V gene data show CDR1 as SGHRS and CDR2 as YFSETQ. CDR3 length equals 14 residues. V lost 1 base, J lost 1 base, and 8 bases lay in between. CDR3 sequence reads: CASSLQASNTEAFF. CDR3 coding DNA: TGCGCCAGCAGCTTGCAGGCCTCGAACACTGAAGCTTTCTTT.

The chain recombines TRBV28 with TRBJ2-3; D remains unclear. V was clipped by 3 bases and J by 2 bases, with 9 bases between them. The germline V gene encodes CDR1 MDHEN and CDR2 SYDVKM. The CDR3 runs 14 residues. The CDR3 DNA sequence: TGTGCCAGCAGTTTTTTGGTCTACACAGATACGCAGTATTTT. This gives the protein CASSFLVYTDTQYF. The whole variable domain, filled in from reference TRBV28 and TRBJ2-3, reads DVKVTQSSRYLVKRTGEKVFLECVQDMDHENMFWYRQDPGLGLRLIYFSYDVKMKEKGDIPEGYSVSREKKERFSLILESASTNQTSMYLCASSFLVYTDTQYFGPGTRLTVL.